These T cell receptor beta chains were read from a single sample in a study of T cell changes during pregnancy in multiple sclerosis. Sequencing was performed with immunoSEQ multiplex PCR; in TCRdb, only in-frame clones are kept and a portion is missing. The table has around 47,000 clones, around 96% seen once. The sample here was peripheral blood, taken in the second trimester of pregnancy. The receptors were gathered from a female donor with multiple sclerosis, enrolled in a pregnancy study. The CDR3 runs from the conserved cysteine through the conserved F or W. Each record gives: D gene, clone size, V gene, J gene, CDR3 protein, CDR3 DNA. A D gene is named only where the DNA matches it firmly. Size is stated for part of the rows, as once, few or many counts, or as a class when the clone is expanded.

TRBD1,.,TRBV10-3,TRBJ1-5,CAISESGQGHQPQHF,TGTGCCATCAGTGAGTCAGGACAGGGGCATCAGCCCCAGCATTTT
.,.,TRBV28,TRBJ2-3,CASSLIEGLPSTDTQYF,TGTGCCAGCAGTCTGATTGAGGGACTTCCAAGCACAGATACGCAGTATTTT
TRBD1,.,TRBV7-8,TRBJ2-3,CASSLVNRGTTDTQYF,TGTGCCAGCAGCTTAGTGAACAGGGGAACCACAGATACGCAGTATTTT
.,.,TRBV28,TRBJ1-1,CAIHGGMNTEAFF,TGTGCCATCCACGGTGGTATGAACACTGAAGCTTTCTTT
.,.,TRBV7-9,TRBJ2-4,CASRTNRDTDNIQYF,TGTGCCAGCAGAACTAACCGGGACACGGATAACATTCAGTACTTC
TRBD1,.,TRBV4-1,TRBJ2-2,CASSQAGTGGNTGELFF,TGCGCCAGCAGCCAGGCCGGGACAGGGGGGAACACCGGGGAGCTGTTTTTT
TRBD2,.,TRBV30,TRBJ2-7,CAWSVGGTSYEQYF,TGTGCCTGGAGTGTAGGCGGGACTAGCTACGAGCAGTACTTC
.,.,TRBV6-5,TRBJ1-5,CASSSQAVSNQPQHF,TGTGCCAGCAGTTCCCAGGCCGTAAGCAATCAGCCCCAGCATTTT
TRBD1,.,TRBV15,TRBJ2-1,CATSSALAGTAYNEQFF,TGTGCCACCAGCAGTGCCCTAGCAGGGACAGCATACAATGAGCAGTTCTTC
TRBD1,.,TRBV15,TRBJ1-2,CATSTDRGTNYGYTF,TGTGCCACCAGCACCGACAGGGGGACGAACTATGGCTACACCTTC
TRBD1,.,TRBV6-5,TRBJ1-2,CASSPPWGQSYGYTF,TGTGCCAGCAGTCCTCCCTGGGGACAGTCCTATGGCTACACCTTC
.,.,TRBV5-1,TRBJ2-1,CASSLGLLLDEQFF,TGCGCCAGCAGCTTGGGACTACTCCTCGATGAGCAGTTCTTC
TRBD1,.,TRBV19,TRBJ2-2,CASSYRGKNTGELFF,TGTGCCAGTAGTTACAGGGGGAAGAACACCGGGGAGCTGTTTTTT
.,.,TRBV7-8,TRBJ1-2,CASSLDTGSYGYTF,TGTGCCAGCAGCTTAGATACAGGGAGTTATGGCTACACCTTC
.,.,TRBV2,TRBJ2-1,CASIPGLPSSYNEQFF,TGTGCCAGCATCCCGGGACTTCCCAGCTCCTACAATGAGCAGTTCTTC
TRBD2,.,TRBV11-2,TRBJ2-1,CASSLLGLAGGPNEQFF,TGTGCCAGCAGCTTACTTGGACTAGCGGGGGGGCCAAATGAGCAGTTCTTC
.,.,TRBV2,TRBJ1-2,CASEQDLGGYTF,TGTGCCAGCGAGCAGGACTTGGGGGGCTACACCTTC
.,.,TRBV7-2,TRBJ2-3,CASSLAGGDTQYF,TGTGCCAGCAGCTTAGCTGGCGGAGATACGCAGTATTTT
TRBD1,once,TRBV6-1,TRBJ1-2,CASIIDRVHGYTF,TGTGCCAGCATTATTGACAGGGTCCATGGCTACACCTTC
.,.,TRBV6-4,TRBJ2-2,CASRAESTGELFF,TGTGCCAGCAGAGCTGAGAGCACCGGGGAGCTGTTTTTT
TRBD1,.,TRBV27,TRBJ1-1,CASSQGQLNTEAFF,TGTGCCAGCAGTCAGGGACAGTTGAACACTGAAGCTTTCTTT
.,.,TRBV4-1,TRBJ2-3,CASSEALTTFTDTQYF,TGCGCCAGCAGCGAAGCCCTCACCACTTTCACAGATACGCAGTATTTT
.,.,TRBV9,TRBJ2-6,CASRGDVLTF,TGTGCCAGCCGGGGTGACGTCCTGACTTTC
.,.,TRBV6-4,TRBJ2-3,CASSDSSNGGSTDTQYF,TGTGCCAGCAGTGACTCGAGTAACGGGGGATCTACAGATACGCAGTATTTT
.,.,TRBV5-5,TRBJ2-5,CASSQVAETQYF,TGTGCCAGCAGCCAGGTAGCGGAGACCCAGTACTTC
.,.,TRBV7-9,TRBJ2-2,CASSLYDGQNTGELFF,TGTGCCAGCAGCTTATACGACGGACAGAACACCGGGGAGCTGTTTTTT
TRBD2,.,TRBV27,TRBJ2-7,CASSLSGRAAYEQYF,TGTGCCAGCAGTCTTAGCGGGAGGGCCGCCTACGAGCAGTACTTC
.,.,TRBV29-1,TRBJ1-1,CSVSLASFMNTEAFF,TGCAGCGTATCCTTGGCCTCTTTCATGAACACTGAAGCTTTCTTT
.,.,TRBV27,TRBJ2-7,CASKGQPSSYEQYF,TGTGCCAGCAAGGGGCAGCCGAGCTCCTACGAGCAGTACTTC
TRBD2,.,TRBV30,TRBJ2-5,CAWHPSGLAGQETQYF,TGTGCCTGGCATCCTAGTGGGTTAGCGGGACAAGAGACCCAGTACTTC
.,.,TRBV28,TRBJ1-5,CASNQGNNQPQHF,TGTGCCAGCAATCAGGGGAACAATCAGCCCCAGCATTTT
TRBD1,.,TRBV7-9,TRBJ2-7,CASSKGTGEHF,TGTGCCAGCAGCAAGGGGACAGGGGAACACTTC
.,.,TRBV6-1,TRBJ1-1,CASRKYRGGEQDSFF,TGTGCCAGCAGAAAGTACCGTGGGGGGGAACAGGATTCTTTCTTT
TRBD2,.,TRBV6-6,TRBJ2-1,CASSYSGGGEQFF,TGTGCCAGCAGTTACTCCGGCGGGGGTGAGCAGTTCTTC
TRBD1,few,TRBV5-8,TRBJ2-2,CASSVDRGRTGELFF,TGTGCCAGCAGCGTCGACAGGGGGCGCACCGGGGAGCTGTTTTTT
TRBD1,.,TRBV7-2,TRBJ2-2,CASRIAGTANTGELFF,TGTGCCAGCAGAATCGCCGGGACAGCAAACACCGGGGAGCTGTTTTTT
.,.,TRBV6-6,TRBJ1-2,CASSYSSTLTFGYTF,TGTGCCAGCAGTTACTCGAGTACCTTGACATTCGGCTACACCTTC
TRBD2,.,TRBV18,TRBJ2-3,CASSQGLSRGTDTQYF,TGTGCCAGCTCACAGGGACTATCTCGAGGGACAGATACGCAGTATTTT
.,.,TRBV5-1,TRBJ2-5,CASSLSRGGSETQYF,TGCGCCAGCAGCTTGTCGAGGGGGGGAAGCGAGACCCAGTACTTC
TRBD1,.,TRBV6-5,TRBJ1-1,CASRTGTGRNTEAFF,TGTGCCAGCAGAACCGGGACAGGGAGGAACACTGAAGCTTTCTTT
.,once,TRBV6-5,TRBJ1-2,CASSYNQGIGGYTF,TGTGCCAGCAGTTATAACCAGGGGATCGGTGGCTACACCTTC
TRBD1,.,TRBV10-3,TRBJ2-7,CAISEEAGGSYEQYF,TGTGCCATCAGTGAGGAGGCAGGGGGCTCCTACGAGCAGTACTTC
.,once,TRBV15,TRBJ1-2,CATSRTRDYGYTF,TGTGCCACCAGCAGAACTCGTGACTATGGCTACACCTTC
.,few,TRBV2,TRBJ2-1,CASSGRRGDEQFF,TGTGCCAGCTCCGGCCGCCGAGGTGATGAGCAGTTCTTC
.,few,TRBV7-9,TRBJ1-2,CASSRAGQFSYGYTF,TGTGCCAGCAGCCGCGCAGGACAGTTCTCCTATGGCTACACCTTC
.,.,TRBV18,TRBJ1-1,CASSATTDRNTEAFF,TGTGCCAGCTCAGCCACGACAGACCGGAACACTGAAGCTTTCTTT
TRBD1,once,TRBV16,TRBJ1-5,CASSRDSNQPQHF,TGTGCCAGCAGTCGGGACAGTAATCAGCCCCAGCATTTT
TRBD1,.,TRBV23-1,TRBJ1-5,CASSQSTTRGQLQPHQPQHF,TGCGCCAGCAGTCAATCTACGACCAGGGGGCAATTGCAGCCCCATCAGCCCCAGCATTTT
.,.,TRBV5-5,TRBJ1-5,CASSSIGDQPQHF,TGTGCCAGCAGCTCTATAGGGGATCAGCCCCAGCATTTT
.,once,TRBV27,TRBJ1-1,CASSLGGARTEAFF,TGTGCCAGCAGTTTGGGGGGGGCGCGTACTGAAGCTTTCTTT
TRBD1,.,TRBV4-1,TRBJ1-4,CASSRSQGAGEKLFF,TGCGCCAGCAGCCGATCACAGGGGGCGGGTGAAAAACTGTTTTTT
TRBD2,few,TRBV7-9,TRBJ2-5,CASSLERGGPSRETQYF,TGTGCCAGCAGCTTAGAACGGGGGGGGCCCTCGCGAGAGACCCAGTACTTC
TRBD1,once,TRBV2,TRBJ2-7,CASSEQGAHEQYF,TGTGCCAGCAGTGAGCAGGGGGCCCACGAGCAGTACTTC
TRBD2,.,TRBV7-9,TRBJ2-7,CASSRLAPYEQYF,TGTGCCAGCAGTAGACTAGCGCCCTACGAGCAGTACTTC
.,.,TRBV7-2,TRBJ2-3,CASSLAGVDRDTQYF,TGTGCCAGCAGCTTAGCGGGAGTTGATAGGGATACGCAGTATTTT
TRBD1,.,TRBV18,TRBJ2-4,CASSPPTGEGWDIQYF,TGTGCCAGCTCACCACCGACAGGGGAAGGGTGGGACATTCAGTACTTC
.,.,TRBV11-2,TRBJ2-6,CASSLTDSSGANVLTF,TGTGCCAGCAGCCTGACCGACAGCTCTGGGGCCAACGTCCTGACTTTC